The clone carrying this T cell receptor (beta chain) came up once. Its antigen remains unidentified. The data are from a study of T cells in localized non-small cell lung cancer. Study-level points and caveats: Peak T cell clonality was found in uninvolved adjacent lung, exceeding tumor. Density of T cells in blood, when higher, went with longer overall survival. Median detection of top 100 tumor clones in adjacent lung was about 52 clones. Heterogeneity remains possible, as sequencing covered one tumor region only.

V shed 4 bases and J shed 11 bases, with 14 bases lying between them. The germline gives CDR1 MDHEN, CDR2 SYDVKM. This CDR3 is 13 amino acids long. TCRdb keeps only in-frame clones here, not all; method: immunoSEQ multiplex PCR. The sample shows 35,000 to 40,000 clones, around 86% of them seen only once. This material consisted of peripheral blood, taken before any cancer treatment. The receptor's source is a man between 40 and 70 years old with stage I lung adenocarcinoma. V gene TRBV28 combines with J gene TRBJ1-4, with D possibly being TRBD1 (5 bases). The CDR3 nucleotides read TGTGCCAGCAGTTCGTTCGTCAGGGAGAAACTGTTTTTT. As protein: CASSSFVREKLFF.